This TCR beta chain was retrieved from a study of radiotherapy plus CTLA-4 blockade in lung cancer. Study information: Disease control was present in 30% to 40% of patients, and objective responses in roughly 17%.

This CDR3 is 14 amino acids long. V was clipped by 5 bases and J by 5 bases, with 13 bases between them. Germline values: CDR1 MNHNS, CDR2 SASEGT. Produced via immunoSEQ multiplex PCR; TCRdb's table is partial and in-frame only. This sample has tens of thousands of clones; 77% occur once, and the top ten carry around 2.4%. The chain is built from TRBV6-1 and TRBJ1-5; no definite D call. The sequences come from peripheral blood, collected from a patient treated with radiotherapy plus ipilimumab. The sequence came from a human donor with non-small cell lung cancer whose response to radiotherapy plus ipilimumab could not be evaluated. The CDR3 nucleotides are TGTGCCAGCAGTACAACCCGGGGATATCAGCCCCAGCATTTT. Translated, it gives CASSTTRGYQPQHF.